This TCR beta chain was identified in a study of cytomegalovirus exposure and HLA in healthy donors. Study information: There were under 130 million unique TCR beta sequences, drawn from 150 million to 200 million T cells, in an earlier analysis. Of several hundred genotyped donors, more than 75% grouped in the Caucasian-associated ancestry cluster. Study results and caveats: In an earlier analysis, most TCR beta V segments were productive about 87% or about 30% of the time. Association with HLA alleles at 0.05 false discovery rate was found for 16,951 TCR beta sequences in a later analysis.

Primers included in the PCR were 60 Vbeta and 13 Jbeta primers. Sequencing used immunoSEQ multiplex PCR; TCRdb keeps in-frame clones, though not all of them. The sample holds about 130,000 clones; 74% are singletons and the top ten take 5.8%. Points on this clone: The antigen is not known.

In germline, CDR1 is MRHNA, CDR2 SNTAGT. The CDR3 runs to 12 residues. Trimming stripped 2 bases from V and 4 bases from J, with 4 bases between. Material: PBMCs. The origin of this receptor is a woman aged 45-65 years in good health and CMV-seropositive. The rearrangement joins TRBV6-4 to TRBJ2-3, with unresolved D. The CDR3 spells CASSDEADTQYF. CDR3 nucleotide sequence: TGTGCCAGCAGTGACGAGGCAGATACGCAGTATTTT.